The 22 T cell receptor beta chains in this list originate from one sample, sequenced in a study of blood T cell repertoires in COVID-19. Assay used: immunoSEQ multiplex PCR; TCRdb lists only in-frame clones, some missing. This table has around 330,000 clones, over 75% appearing once. The sequencing input was peripheral blood. All receptors come from a woman between 50 and 59 years old with active or convalescent COVID-19.

The chain couples TRBV27 to TRBJ2-3, with D possibly matching TRBD1 (5 bases). Germline CDR1 reads MNHEY; CDR2 reads SMNVEV (reference sequence). This CDR3 is 15 amino acids long. V shed 3 bases and J shed 2 bases, with 12 bases lying between them. The CDR3 sequence: CASSLTPGLTDTQYF. In nucleotides, the CDR3 is TGTGCCAGCAGTTTGACTCCAGGGCTCACAGATACGCAGTATTTT.

The chain joins TRBV6-6 to TRBJ1-2, with 9 bases fitting TRBD1. The CDR3 extends over 13 amino acids. Germline CDR1 reads MNHNY; CDR2 reads SVGAGI (reference sequence). Trimming cost V 7 bases and J 6 bases; bases outside gene matches: 6. CDR3 DNA: TGTGCCAGCATCAAGGGACAGGGCGATGGCTACACCTTC. Amino acid sequence: CASIKGQGDGYTF.

The chain couples TRBV6-2 or TRBV6-3 to TRBJ2-7; TRBD2 aligns across 8 bases. Unmatched junction bases numbered 4, after V lost 2 bases and J lost 1 base. The germline CDR1 and CDR2 sequences are MNHEY and SVGEGT. CDR3 length equals 15 residues. In DNA form, the CDR3 reads TGTGCCAGCAGTTACCGGGGGGGGGAGTCCTACGAGCAGTACTTC. Translation: CASSYRGGESYEQYF.

The rearrangement uses TRBV21-1 and TRBJ2-3; the table's TRBD2 call for D was not verified on the DNA. TRBV21-1 is classified as a pseudogene. The CDR3 is 13 amino acids. CDR3 sequence: CATIVRVADTQYF. The CDR3 DNA is TGTGCCACCATCGTACGAGTTGCCGATACGCAGTATTTT.

The gene calls are TRBV27 and TRBJ2-1, with D maybe TRBD2 (5 bases). Germline V gene data show CDR1 as MNHEY and CDR2 as SMNVEV (reference sequence). The length of the CDR3 is 14 residues. V lost 7 bases and J 8 bases, leaving 18 bases between the germline ends. This CDR3 is CASTLSTSFDEQFF. The CDR3 bases are TGTGCCAGCACATTAAGTACTAGTTTTGATGAGCAGTTCTTC.

The chain employs TRBV5-1 and TRBJ1-2; 9 nucleotides agree with TRBD1. The junction had 10 bases not matched to a gene; V was cut back by 5 bases and J by 5 bases. Germline V gives CDR1 SGHRS, CDR2 YFSETQ. The CDR3 has 15 residues. Written as DNA, the CDR3 is TGCGCCAGCAGACTAACGGGACAGGGTTTTTATGGCTACACCTTC. Residues: CASRLTGQGFYGYTF. Drawing the rest from reference TRBV5-1 and TRBJ1-2, the complete variable domain is KAGVTQTPRYLIKTRGQQVTLSCSPISGHRSVSWYQQTPGQGLQFLFEYFSETQRNKGNFPGRFSGRQFSNSRSEMNVSTLELGDSALYLCASRLTGQGFYGYTFGSGTRLTVV.

The CDR3 loop is CASSSRGQGYSPLHF. CDR3 nucleotides: TGTGCCAGCAGTTCCCGCGGACAGGGGTATTCACCCCTCCACTTT. The chain employs TRBV28 and TRBJ1-6; TRBD1 matches 9 bases. CDR1 and CDR2 from the germline V gene are MDHEN and SYDVKM. CDR3 size: 15 residues. Trimming removed 4 bases from V and 8 bases from J; junction bases left unmatched: 6.

This clone was recorded only once. This chain connects TRBV6-2 or TRBV6-3 to TRBJ2-7; D might be TRBD2 (5 bases). The CDR3 is 13 amino acids. Germline V gene lookup returns CDR1 MNHEY and CDR2 SVGEGT. The V end was cut by 4 bases, the J end by 3 bases, with 10 bases between. The CDR3 protein is CASSLEESYEQYF. The CDR3 nucleotides are TGTGCCAGCAGTTTGGAGGAGAGCTACGAGCAGTACTTC.

The sample holds one count of this clone. The chain carries TRBV29-1 and TRBJ1-1; TRBD1 is a possible D gene (6 bases). The CDR3 has 12 residues. CDR1 SQVTM and CDR2 ANQGSEA come from the germline V gene. V lost 5 bases and J 5 bases, leaving 12 bases between the germline ends. CDR3 amino acids: CSVRSQGTEAFF. The CDR3 nucleotides read TGCAGCGTTCGGTCCCAGGGGACTGAAGCTTTCTTT.

The chain uses TRBV4-1 and TRBJ1-2; 7 bases fit TRBD1. The germline CDR1 and CDR2 sequences are MGHRA and YSYEKL. The CDR3 runs to 16 residues. V was pared by 0 bases and J by 1 base, with 5 bases of the junction left unmatched. The CDR3 sequence is CASSQDRQGINYGYTF. In nucleotides, the CDR3 is TGCGCCAGCAGCCAAGACCGACAGGGCATTAACTATGGCTACACCTTC.

This chain connects TRBV9 to TRBJ1-6; TRBD1 aligns across 10 bases. Trimming removed 1 base from V and 7 bases from J; junction bases left unmatched: 11. This CDR3 is 18 amino acids long. Germline V gene sequence: CDR1 SGDLS, CDR2 YYNGEE. The CDR3 nucleotides read TGTGCCAGCAGCGTATGGCCCGGGACAGGGGCGACGAATTCACCCCTCCACTTT. The encoded protein is CASSVWPGTGATNSPLHF.

The chain employs TRBV7-9 and TRBJ1-1; perhaps TRBD1 as D (5 bases). V was cut by 5 bases and J by 8 bases, with 21 bases left in between. Germline lookup yields CDR1 SEHNR and CDR2 FQNEAQ (reference sequence). The CDR3 extends over 15 amino acids. The CDR3 DNA is TGTGCCAGCAGCCAACTAATTGGGGTGACAGCAGAAGCTTTCTTT. As protein: CASSQLIGVTAEAFF.

This clone was found once. V is TRBV11-2 and J is TRBJ2-6; TRBD1 aligns across 10 bases. V dropped 6 bases and J dropped 2; count of bases not matched to a gene: 4. This CDR3 spans 16 amino acids. CDR1 is SGHAT, CDR2 FQNNGV, per germline. The chain's CDR3 is CASSSTGGAGANVLTF. CDR3 coding DNA: TGTGCCAGCAGTTCGACAGGGGGCGCTGGGGCCAACGTCCTGACTTTC.

The chain couples TRBV7-2 to TRBJ1-2; 7 nucleotides line up with TRBD1. Germline V gene data show CDR1 as SGHTA and CDR2 as FQGNSA. The CDR3 totals 15 residues. Trimming at V came to 0 bases and at J to 10 bases, leaving 11 bases not matched to a gene. This chain's CDR3 is CASSLAGFTGVAYTF. The CDR3 nucleotides read TGTGCCAGCAGCTTAGCGGGCTTTACAGGGGTTGCCTACACCTTC.

V and J are TRBV14 and TRBJ1-1; 10 bases fit TRBD1. In germline, CDR1 is SGHDN, CDR2 FVKESK. V gave up 3 bases and J gave up 6 bases; unmatched junction bases: 7. There are 15 residues in the CDR3. The CDR3 coding sequence is TGTGCCAGCAGCCACCCGGACAGGGGGACGGCTGAAGCTTTCTTT. Translated: CASSHPDRGTAEAFF. Variable domain in full (rest from reference TRBV14 and TRBJ1-1): EAGVTQFPSHSVIEKGQTVTLRCDPISGHDNLYWYRRVMGKEIKFLLHFVKESKQDESGMPNNRFLAERTGGTYSTLKVQPAELEDSGVYFCASSHPDRGTAEAFFGQGTRLTVV.

CDR3 sequence (DNA): TGTGCCAGCAGCCAAGTGGGGACAGTCAGACCCTATGGCTACACCTTC. Amino acid sequence: CASSQVGTVRPYGYTF. V and J are TRBV4-2 and TRBJ1-2; TRBD1 agrees at 7 bases. There are 16 residues in the CDR3. V lost 1 base to trimming and J lost 4 bases; unmatched junction nucleotides: 9. The V gene's germline CDR1 is LGHNA and CDR2 YNFKEQ.

The V call is TRBV7-2, the J call TRBJ2-2; 7 bases map to TRBD1. This CDR3 has 18 amino acids. CDR1 and CDR2 (germline): SGHTA, FQGNSA. Losses at the gene ends were 4 bases for V and 4 bases for J; bases not matched to a gene: 15. CDR3 region: CASSYKGQAGASTGELFF. CDR3 bases: TGTGCCAGCAGCTACAAAGGACAGGCCGGAGCCTCCACCGGGGAGCTGTTTTTT.

This chain links TRBV30 with TRBJ1-2, with TRBD1 identical over 7 bases. This CDR3 has 12 amino acids. Trimming removed 3 bases from V and 9 bases from J; junction bases left unmatched: 7. CDR1 is GTSNPN, CDR2 SVGIG, per germline (reference sequence). The CDR3 loop is CAWRIDRVRYTF. The CDR3 region has the DNA TGTGCCTGGAGAATTGACAGGGTACGCTACACCTTC.

The chain uses TRBV6-5 and TRBJ2-7; the D gene is possibly TRBD1 (6 bases). There are 11 residues in the CDR3. Trimming took off 5 bases at V and 5 bases at J, with 7 bases between the two ends. Germline V gene lookup returns CDR1 MNHEY and CDR2 SVGAGI. CDR3 nucleotide sequence: TGTGCCAGCAGTCGGACAGACGAGCAGTACTTC. This codes for CASSRTDEQYF.

The J gene is TRBJ1-2, the V gene TRBV5-1; maybe TRBD1 (5 bases). CDR1 and CDR2 from the germline V gene are SGHRS and YFSETQ. V dropped 2 bases and J dropped 8 bases, with 13 bases sitting between them. The CDR3 has 13 amino acids. The CDR3 here is CASSFDRRGGYTF. CDR3 DNA sequence: TGCGCCAGCAGCTTCGACAGAAGGGGCGGCTACACCTTC.

The chain has TRBV4-1 and TRBJ2-1, with 10 positions matching TRBD1. Germline V CDR1 and CDR2: MGHRA, YSYEKL. The V gene end was trimmed by 3 bases and the J gene end by 6 bases; junction bases not matched to a gene: 5. This CDR3 is built from 15 residues. CDR3 protein: CASSHPGQGINEQFF. The CDR3 DNA reads as TGCGCCAGCAGCCACCCGGGACAGGGGATCAATGAGCAGTTCTTC.

The chain carries TRBV3-1 (or the pseudogene TRBV3-2) and TRBJ2-3; TRBD2 matches at 9 bases. This CDR3 has 16 residues. Unmatched junction bases numbered 7, after V lost 4 bases and J lost 2 bases. Germline V gene sequence: CDR1 LGHDT, CDR2 YNNKEL (reference sequence). The CDR3, as DNA: TGTGCCAGCAGCCCCCTAGCGGGGATAAACACAGATACGCAGTATTTT. Amino acid sequence: CASSPLAGINTDTQYF.